Included here is one T cell receptor (beta chain) sequence, with context. Its antigen is still unknown. The germline gene is not matched at one end of the junction; a read error may be the cause. The data derive from a study of post-analysis software for immune sequencing data. Libraries were made from TCR beta cDNA, and they carried unique molecular identifiers. Around 500,000 cDNA molecules were obtained per 1 to 10 million input T cells. TCRdb recomputed calls from the PCR reads with MiXCR, one row per CDR3 protein. The table lists hundreds of thousands of distinct CDR3 sequences, 30% to 45% of them singletons. Study conclusions and caveats: About 5 TRBV segments, including TRBV5-6, TRBV5-1 and TRBV20-1, were more frequent in patients than controls. The study found significantly lower normalized Chao1 diversity in multiple sclerosis patients than in controls. Those samples that were prepared in the same batch co-clustered strongly by F measure.

The CDR3 totals 14 residues. From germline, CDR1 is SGHTA and CDR2 FQGNSA. The rearrangement joins TRBV7-2 to TRBJ2-3; D is perhaps TRBD1 (6 bases). This receptor was taken from a girl between 5 and 17 years old with multiple sclerosis. Sequencing input: blood. In DNA, the CDR3 is TGTGCCGGCAGCTTCCGACAGGGCACAGATACGCAGTATTTT. Its translation is CAGSFRQGTDTQYF.